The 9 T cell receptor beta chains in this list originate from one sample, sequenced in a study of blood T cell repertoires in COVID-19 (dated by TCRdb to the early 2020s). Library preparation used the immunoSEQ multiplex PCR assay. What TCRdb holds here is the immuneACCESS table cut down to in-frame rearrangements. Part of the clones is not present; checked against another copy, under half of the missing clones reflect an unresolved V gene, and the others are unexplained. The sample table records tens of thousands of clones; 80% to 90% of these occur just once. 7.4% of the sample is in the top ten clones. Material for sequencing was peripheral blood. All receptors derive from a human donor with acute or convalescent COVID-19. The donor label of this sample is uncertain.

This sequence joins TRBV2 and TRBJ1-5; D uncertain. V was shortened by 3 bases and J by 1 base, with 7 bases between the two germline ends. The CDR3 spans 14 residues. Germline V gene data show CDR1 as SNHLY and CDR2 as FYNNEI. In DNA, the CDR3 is TGTGCCAGCAGTGAGTCCGTGAGCAATCAGCCCCAGCATTTT. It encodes CASSESVSNQPQHF.

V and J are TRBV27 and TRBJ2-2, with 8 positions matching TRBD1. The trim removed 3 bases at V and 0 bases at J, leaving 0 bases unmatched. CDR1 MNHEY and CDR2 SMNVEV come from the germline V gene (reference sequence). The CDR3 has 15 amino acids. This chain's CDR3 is CASSLDRANTGELFF. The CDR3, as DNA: TGTGCCAGCAGTTTGGACAGGGCGAACACCGGGGAGCTGTTTTTT.

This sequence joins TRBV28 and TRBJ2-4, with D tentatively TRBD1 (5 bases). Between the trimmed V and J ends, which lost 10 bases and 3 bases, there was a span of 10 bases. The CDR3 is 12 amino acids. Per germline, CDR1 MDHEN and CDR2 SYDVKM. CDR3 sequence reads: CATTVGKNIQYF. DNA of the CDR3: TGTGCCACGACAGTGGGCAAAAACATTCAGTACTTC.

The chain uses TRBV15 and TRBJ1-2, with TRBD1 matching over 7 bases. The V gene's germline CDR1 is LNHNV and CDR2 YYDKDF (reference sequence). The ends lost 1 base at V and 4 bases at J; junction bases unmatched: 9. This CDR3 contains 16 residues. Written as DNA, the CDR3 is TGTGCCACCAGCAGAGGGCTGACAGGGTTAGTCTATGGCTACACCTTC. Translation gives CATSRGLTGLVYGYTF. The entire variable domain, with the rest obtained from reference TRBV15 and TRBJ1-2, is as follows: DAMVIQNPRYQVTQFGKPVTLSCSQTLNHNVMYWYQQKSSQAPKLLFHYYDKDFNNEADTPDNFQSRRPNTSFCFLDIRSPGLGDTAMYLCATSRGLTGLVYGYTFGSGTRLTVV.

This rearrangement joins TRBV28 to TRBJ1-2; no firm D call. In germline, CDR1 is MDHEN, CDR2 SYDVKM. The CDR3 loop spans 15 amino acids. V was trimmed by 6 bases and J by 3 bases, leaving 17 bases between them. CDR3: CASSSGSFSDYGYTF. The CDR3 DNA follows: TGTGCCAGCAGCTCGGGGAGTTTTTCCGACTATGGCTACACCTTC.

CDR3 sequence: CASSPTGRGSAFF. CDR3 DNA sequence: TGTGCCAGCAGTCCAACGGGGAGGGGTTCAGCTTTCTTT. The chain is built from TRBV6-5 and TRBJ1-1; TRBD1 might be the D (5 bases). This CDR3 has 13 amino acids. The V end was cut by 5 bases, the J end by 10 bases, with 17 bases between. Germline V gene lookup returns CDR1 MNHEY and CDR2 SVGAGI.

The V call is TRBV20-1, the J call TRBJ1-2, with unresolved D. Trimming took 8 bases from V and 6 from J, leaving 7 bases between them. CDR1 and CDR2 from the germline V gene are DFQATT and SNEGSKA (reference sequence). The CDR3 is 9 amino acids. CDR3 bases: TGCAGTCCCCCAAATGGCTACACCTTC. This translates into CSPPNGYTF.

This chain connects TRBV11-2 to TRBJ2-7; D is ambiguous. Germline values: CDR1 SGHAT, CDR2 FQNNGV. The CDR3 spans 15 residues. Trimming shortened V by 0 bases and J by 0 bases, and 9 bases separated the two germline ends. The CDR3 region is CASSLEPLASYEQYF. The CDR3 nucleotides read TGTGCCAGCAGCTTAGAACCACTCGCCTCCTACGAGCAGTACTTC.

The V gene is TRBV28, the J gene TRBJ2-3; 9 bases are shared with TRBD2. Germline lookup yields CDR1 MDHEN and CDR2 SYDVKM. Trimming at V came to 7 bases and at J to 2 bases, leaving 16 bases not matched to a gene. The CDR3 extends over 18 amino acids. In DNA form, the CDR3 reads TGTGCCAGCACCCCGGGTTACTCGCGGGGGGGCTCCACAGATACGCAGTATTTT. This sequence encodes CASTPGYSRGGSTDTQYF.